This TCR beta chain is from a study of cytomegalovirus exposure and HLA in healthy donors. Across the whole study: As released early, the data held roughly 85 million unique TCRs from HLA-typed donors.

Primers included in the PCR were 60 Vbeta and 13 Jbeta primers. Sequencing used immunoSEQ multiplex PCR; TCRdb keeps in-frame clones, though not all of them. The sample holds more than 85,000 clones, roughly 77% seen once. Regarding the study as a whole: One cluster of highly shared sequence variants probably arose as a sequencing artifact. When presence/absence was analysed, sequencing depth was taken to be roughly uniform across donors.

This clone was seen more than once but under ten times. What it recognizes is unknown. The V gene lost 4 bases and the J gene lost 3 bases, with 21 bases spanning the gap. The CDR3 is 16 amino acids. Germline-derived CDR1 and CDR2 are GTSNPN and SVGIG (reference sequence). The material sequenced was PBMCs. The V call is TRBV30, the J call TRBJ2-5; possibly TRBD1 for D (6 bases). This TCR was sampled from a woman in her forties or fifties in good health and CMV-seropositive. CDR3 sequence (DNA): TGTGCCTGGAACCCCTTTATTGGCAGGGGTAAAGAGACCCAGTACTTC. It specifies CAWNPFIGRGKETQYF.